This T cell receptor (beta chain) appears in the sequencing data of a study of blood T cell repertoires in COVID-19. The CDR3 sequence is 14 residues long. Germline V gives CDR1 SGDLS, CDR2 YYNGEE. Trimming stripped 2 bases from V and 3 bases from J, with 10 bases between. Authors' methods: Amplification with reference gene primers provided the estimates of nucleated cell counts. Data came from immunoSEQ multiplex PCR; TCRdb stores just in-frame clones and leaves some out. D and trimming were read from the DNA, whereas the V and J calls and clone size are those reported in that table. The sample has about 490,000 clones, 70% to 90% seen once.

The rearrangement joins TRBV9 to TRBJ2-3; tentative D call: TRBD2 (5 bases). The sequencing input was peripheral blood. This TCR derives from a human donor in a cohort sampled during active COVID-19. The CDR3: CASSVSGWTDTQYF. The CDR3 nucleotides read TGTGCCAGCAGCGTCTCGGGATGGACAGATACGCAGTATTTT.